A selection of T cell receptor beta chains follows, all from one sample in a study of blood T cell repertoires in COVID-19. Method: immunoSEQ multiplex PCR; TCRdb's copy keeps in-frame clones and lacks some. The table includes 150,000 to 190,000 clones, 80% to 90% detected once. Sequences were obtained from PBMCs or T cells enriched from blood (not recorded which). The receptors were gathered from a man aged 50 to 60 who had recovered from COVID-19. CDR3s include the opening cysteine and the closing phenylalanine or tryptophan. The D gene is left open where the match is weak. Only part of the rows carry a size: once, few, many, or a class if the clone is expanded.

CDR3aa	CDR3nt	abundance	d_gene	v_gene	j_gene
CASSLVGGGLQEKLFF	TGCGCCAGCAGCTTGGTAGGGGGAGGGTTACAGGAAAAACTGTTTTTT	.	.	TRBV5-1	TRBJ1-4
CASSERTGFYEQYF	TGTGCCAGCAGTGAAAGAACAGGGTTCTACGAGCAGTACTTC	.	.	TRBV6-1	TRBJ2-7
CASSYRTGRTGGYTF	TGTGCCAGCAGCTACCGGACAGGGCGCACGGGCGGCTACACCTTC	.	TRBD1	TRBV5-6	TRBJ1-2
CASSPYIVPRTEAFF	TGTGCCAGCAGCCCCTATATTGTCCCGCGCACTGAAGCTTTCTTT	.	.	TRBV5-4	TRBJ1-1
CASSLRTGSNGYTF	TGTGCCAGCAGCTTAAGGACAGGTTCAAATGGCTACACCTTC	.	TRBD1	TRBV5-6	TRBJ1-2
CASGLTLSTDTQYF	TGTGCTAGTGGTTTGACCCTAAGCACAGATACGCAGTATTTT	once	.	TRBV12-5	TRBJ2-3
CASSLGQGSSSPLHF	TGTGCCAGCAGCTTAGGTCAGGGGTCGAGTTCACCCCTCCACTTT	.	.	TRBV7-9	TRBJ1-6
CASSQGSGRDTIYF	TGTGCCAGCAGCCAAGGCTCCGGCCGGGACACCATATATTTT	.	.	TRBV3-1/TRBV3-2	TRBJ1-3
CASSQTDRGHEQYF	TGTGCCAGCAGCCAAACAGACAGGGGCCACGAGCAGTACTTC	once	TRBD1	TRBV6-5	TRBJ2-7
CATSADRVYGYTF	TGTGCCACCAGCGCAGACAGGGTCTATGGCTACACCTTC	.	TRBD1	TRBV15	TRBJ1-2
CASTVDRGETQYF	TGTGCCAGCACCGTCGACAGGGGAGAGACCCAGTACTTC	.	TRBD1	TRBV6-1	TRBJ2-5
CASSPTPGAGGRETQYF	TGTGCCAGCAGTCCAACTCCCGGAGCGGGGGGCCGGGAGACCCAGTACTTC	once	TRBD2	TRBV2	TRBJ2-5
CAISRDSKNTEAFF	TGTGCCATCAGTAGAGACAGTAAGAACACTGAAGCTTTCTTT	once	.	TRBV10-3	TRBJ1-1
CASSYSDRGRDNEQFF	TGTGCCAGCAGTTACTCGGACAGGGGGAGGGACAATGAGCAGTTCTTC	.	TRBD1	TRBV6-6	TRBJ2-1
CASSPRDRGRENTGELFF	TGTGCCAGCAGCCCCCGGGACAGGGGGCGCGAAAACACCGGGGAGCTGTTTTTT	once	TRBD1	TRBV7-9	TRBJ2-2
CASSLRASGGQSSYEQYF	TGTGCCAGCAGCTTACGCGCTAGCGGGGGCCAAAGCTCCTACGAGCAGTACTTC	few	TRBD2	TRBV7-9	TRBJ2-7
CASSLNSGSNTEAFF	TGTGCCAGCAGCTTAAACTCGGGATCCAACACTGAAGCTTTCTTT	.	.	TRBV5-4	TRBJ1-1
CASSLDRATEAFF	TGTGCCAGCAGCTTAGACAGGGCGACTGAAGCTTTCTTT	once	TRBD1	TRBV7-3	TRBJ1-1
CASSWTGGVVDGYTF	TGTGCCAGCAGCTGGACAGGGGGCGTCGTTGATGGCTACACCTTC	few	TRBD1	TRBV7-8	TRBJ1-2
CASSLSGGGAGETQYF	TGTGCCAGCAGCTTAAGCGGCGGGGGGGCTGGCGAGACCCAGTACTTC	once	TRBD2	TRBV11-3	TRBJ2-5
CAINQRGAAYNEQFF	TGTGCCATCAATCAGCGGGGGGCAGCCTACAATGAGCAGTTCTTC	once	TRBD2	TRBV10-3	TRBJ2-1
CASSLEWASGEQFF	TGTGCCAGCAGCTTAGAATGGGCTAGCGGGGAGCAGTTCTTC	.	TRBD2	TRBV11-2	TRBJ2-1
CASSPKTGGQETQYF	TGTGCCAGCTCACCAAAGACAGGGGGCCAGGAGACCCAGTACTTC	few	TRBD1	TRBV18	TRBJ2-5
CASSETGGNQPQHF	TGCGCCAGCAGTGAAACAGGGGGCAATCAGCCCCAGCATTTT	.	TRBD1	TRBV10-1	TRBJ1-5
CASSWTGGFNEKLFF	TGCGCCAGCAGCTGGACAGGGGGCTTTAATGAAAAACTGTTTTTT	.	TRBD1	TRBV5-1	TRBJ1-4
CASSLTGTGNTIYF	TGTGCCAGCAGCTTGACAGGGACTGGAAACACCATATATTTT	.	TRBD1	TRBV7-3	TRBJ1-3
CASRRRQEVGTGELFF	TGTGCCAGCAGGCGCCGGCAGGAGGTTGGAACCGGGGAGCTGTTTTTT	.	.	TRBV2	TRBJ2-2
CASSRTSGGAVDTQYF	TGTGCCAGCAGCCGGACTAGCGGGGGGGCCGTAGATACGCAGTATTTT	.	TRBD2	TRBV3-1/TRBV3-2	TRBJ2-3
CASGSPPGGQPQHF	TGTGCTAGTGGTTCCCCACCAGGGGGGCAGCCCCAGCATTTT	.	TRBD1	TRBV12-5	TRBJ1-5
CASSFSQTEAFF	TGTGCCAGCAGCTTCTCCCAGACTGAAGCTTTCTTT	.	.	TRBV7-9	TRBJ1-1
CASSLEGTGGGTEAFF	TGTGCCAGCAGCTTAGAGGGGACAGGAGGTGGGACTGAAGCTTTCTTT	.	TRBD1	TRBV11-3	TRBJ1-1
CASSANRGNQPQHF	TGTGCCAGCAGCGCAAACAGGGGAAATCAGCCCCAGCATTTT	.	TRBD1	TRBV5-8	TRBJ1-5
CASSERAGSSYEQYF	TGTGCCAGCAGTGAAAGGGCGGGAAGCTCCTACGAGCAGTACTTC	.	.	TRBV6-1	TRBJ2-7
CASSQDGPYEQYF	TGCGCCAGCAGCCAAGATGGCCCCTACGAGCAGTACTTC	.	.	TRBV4-1	TRBJ2-7
CASSILTGATFNYGYTF	TGTGCCAGTAGTATCCTGACAGGGGCGACCTTTAACTATGGCTACACCTTC	.	TRBD1	TRBV19	TRBJ1-2
CASSRGLAGGARRGEQYF	TGTGCCAGCAGCCGAGGACTAGCGGGGGGGGCGAGGCGGGGCGAGCAGTACTTC	.	TRBD2	TRBV9	TRBJ2-7
CASIWTGGPYNEQFF	TGCGCCAGCATCTGGACAGGGGGCCCCTACAATGAGCAGTTCTTC	.	TRBD1	TRBV10-1	TRBJ2-1
CASTTPGANTGELFF	TGTGCCAGCACCACCCCGGGGGCGAACACCGGGGAGCTGTTTTTT	.	.	TRBV5-6	TRBJ2-2
CASSQDLWTGAREAFF	TGCGCCAGCAGCCAAGATTTATGGACAGGGGCGCGGGAGGCTTTCTTT	few	TRBD1	TRBV4-3	TRBJ1-1
CASSPPGQGVSYEQYF	TGCGCCAGCAGCCCCCCCGGACAGGGGGTTTCTTACGAGCAGTACTTC	.	TRBD1	TRBV5-1	TRBJ2-7
CASSGSPRSYEQYF	TGCGCCAGCAGTGGGTCCCCCCGCTCCTACGAGCAGTACTTC	.	.	TRBV10-2	TRBJ2-7
CASSLATGGETQYF	TGTGCCAGCAGCTTAGCAACAGGGGGAGAGACCCAGTACTTC	.	TRBD1	TRBV7-9	TRBJ2-5
CASSQSRDRVGGYTF	TGCGCCAGCAGCCAGTCCCGGGACAGGGTAGGCGGCTACACCTTC	.	TRBD1	TRBV4-3	TRBJ1-2
CASSPQNRGNSPLHF	TGTGCCAGCAGCCCTCAAAACAGGGGTAATTCACCCCTCCACTTT	few	TRBD1	TRBV27	TRBJ1-6
CASSYDRAPGNTIYF	TGTGCCAGCAGTTACGACAGGGCCCCTGGAAACACCATATATTTT	.	TRBD1	TRBV5-8	TRBJ1-3
CASSLASGMNTEAFF	TGTGCCAGCAGCTTAGCGTCCGGGATGAACACTGAAGCTTTCTTT	.	.	TRBV7-8	TRBJ1-1
CASSYGLAGGSPWLETQYF	TGCGCCAGCAGCTATGGACTAGCGGGGGGCTCTCCGTGGTTAGAGACCCAGTACTTC	.	TRBD2	TRBV5-1	TRBJ2-5
CSAREQYGYTF	TGCAGTGCTAGAGAGCAGTATGGCTACACCTTC	once	.	TRBV20-1	TRBJ1-2
CASSVPRVPTEAFF	TGTGCCAGCAGCGTACCCAGGGTACCCACTGAAGCTTTCTTT	.	.	TRBV7-2	TRBJ1-1